This TCR beta chain stems from a study of blood T cell repertoires in COVID-19 (dated by TCRdb to 2019 to 2021). Concerning the study at large: Samples covering the acute and convalescent phases of COVID-19 were provided by collaborators in the United States, Italy and Spain. The repertoires were made available in a free public database intended to serve as a resource for research on the immune response to SARS-CoV-2. Nearly every sample came with metadata listing a de-identified subject ID, COVID-19 status, age in years and sex. Where available, HLA class I and class II types were obtained from metadata supplied by the sample provider rather than from assay-based typing. The material from the prospective study consisted of cDNA or gDNA derived from T cells, B-cell-depleted T cells, or PBMCs. Subjects who had been exposed to COVID-19, were actively infected with it, or had recovered from it provided the deeply sampled blood TCRbeta repertoires that made up the dataset. The samples were drawn from the first 160 participants of the ongoing ImmuneRACE study and from 1,254 subjects provided by 6 global collaborators. The paper's findings and limits, for the study overall: Clinical and demographic metadata were provided uncurated, with the amount varying by source and participant.

TCRbeta CDR3 regions were amplified from genomic DNA by means of the immunoSEQ Assay, a bias-controlled multiplex PCR. The paper's data handling went like this. The number of nucleated cells in each sample was estimated by amplification of reference gene primers within the assay. To quantify the absolute abundance of each unique TCRbeta CDR3 rearrangement, sequence reads were collapsed and filtered. For each sample, productive Simpson clonality was calculated as the square root of Simpson's diversity index across productive rearrangements. Here the immuneACCESS table is served through TCRdb, limited to in-frame sequences with V and J called. Missing clones are a known gap in these copies; in checked studies unresolved V genes cover under half, and the rest lacks a known reason. V, J and clone size are taken as reported in that table, and D and trimming were inferred from the DNA itself. Counted in this sample were some 82,000 clones; about nine tenths of them appeared once. The top ten constitute 1.9% of the sample.

After removal of 6 bases from V and 3 bases from J, the junction retains 4 bases not matched to a gene. Taken from cysteine to phenylalanine, the CDR3 has 13 residues. The retained sequence is limited to the CDR3, 39 bases, with the frame set at the first base. Details on this clone: This receptor's antigen is unknown. No qualities accompany the bases; no much larger clone lies one base away.

Each collaborating institution followed its own protocols to collect whole blood in K2EDTA tubes. For TCRbeta analysis, collaborator samples were shipped as frozen whole blood, as isolated PBMCs, or as DNA extracted from either sample type. The chain joins TRBV12-3 or TRBV12-4 to TRBJ1-2, with 7 central nucleotides matching TRBD1. The sequence came from a woman in her 50s in a cohort sampled during active COVID-19. The sample consisted of peripheral blood. The CDR3 loop reads CASRKGGDYGYTF. The nucleotide sequence is TGTGCCAGCAGAAAAGGGGGCGACTATGGCTACACCTTC.